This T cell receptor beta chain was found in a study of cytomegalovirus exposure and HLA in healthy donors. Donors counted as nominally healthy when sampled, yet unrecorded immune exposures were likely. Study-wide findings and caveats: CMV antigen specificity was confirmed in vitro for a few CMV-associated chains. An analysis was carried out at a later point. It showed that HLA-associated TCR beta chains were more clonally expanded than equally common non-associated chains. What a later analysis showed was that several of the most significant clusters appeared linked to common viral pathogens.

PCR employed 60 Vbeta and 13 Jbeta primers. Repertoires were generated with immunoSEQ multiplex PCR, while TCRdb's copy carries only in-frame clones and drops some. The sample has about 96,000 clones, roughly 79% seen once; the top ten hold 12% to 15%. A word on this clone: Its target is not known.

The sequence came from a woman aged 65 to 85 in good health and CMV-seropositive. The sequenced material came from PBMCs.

CDR3 residues: CTSTGGTSRYEQYF. The CDR3 coding sequence is TGCACCAGCACAGGGGGGACTAGCCGGTACGAGCAGTACTTC. The chain recombines TRBV1 with TRBJ2-7; TRBD2, as called in the table, went unchecked against the DNA. TRBV1 is shown as a pseudogene. The length of the CDR3 is 14 residues.